Below, one T cell receptor (beta chain) is given with its context. The antigen this receptor binds is unknown. Base qualities were left out, and no much larger clone turns up one base away. The sample belongs to a study of Ad26.COV2.S vaccination and SARS-CoV-2 variants (dated by TCRdb to the early 2020s). Notes on the research overall: Donors in the vaccine arm were drawn from COV1001, a phase I-IIa trial of Ad26.COV2.S in healthy adults that was multicentre, randomized, double-blind and placebo-controlled. Ad26.COV2.S was given intramuscularly at 5x10^10 or 1x10^11 viral particles, as a single shot or as two shots 56 days apart. The specificity and breadth of SARS-CoV-2-reactive T cell receptors after Ad26.COV2.S vaccination were assessed by TCRbeta repertoire sequencing. The TCR-sequenced set comprised about 32 samples: around 20 Ad26.COV2.S vaccine recipients, 5 placebo recipients and 8 SARS-CoV-2 convalescent individuals. Trial participants were randomized into five groups of five, in which low-dose or high-dose Ad26.COV2.S was given once or twice, or placebo was given on both occasions. Blinding of investigators to trial group allocation was maintained during experiments and outcome assessment. Here is what the overall study found, with its caveats: The authors noted that the TCR breadth and depth analyses may have underestimated total T cell responses. Vaccine and placebo recipients had comparable non-spike TCR breadth, which fits with the vaccine containing only spike. Compared with placebo recipients, Ad26.COV2.S recipients showed higher spike-specific TCR breadth (P = 0.0014). Substantial breadth of spike-specific CD8+ and CD4+ T cell responses was reported after vaccination. The study lacked the statistical power to compare responses across vaccine doses or regimens.

The immunoSEQ Assay was used to sequence TCRbeta CDR3 regions. After extraction, genomic DNA underwent amplification by bias-controlled multiplex PCR, followed by high-throughput sequencing. The source study handled its data this way. To quantify the absolute abundance of every unique TCRbeta CDR3 region, sequences were collapsed and filtered. T cell fraction was estimated by normalizing TCRbeta template counts to usable DNA, with usable DNA measured through amplification of reference genes found in all nucleated cells. Repertoire TCRs were annotated as SARS-CoV-2-specific when V gene, CDR3 amino acid sequence and J gene were exactly matched to a known reactive TCR set. The reference SARS-CoV-2 TCR set was obtained from MIRA and was filtered for enrichment in COVID-19-positive ImmuneCODE repertoires, whereby public or cross-reactive TCRs were removed. Drawing on the MIRA antigens, annotated TCRs were analysed further at the level of specific ORF or position within ORF. Depth was the summed frequency of annotated unique rearrangements, while breadth was defined as annotated unique rearrangements over total unique productive rearrangements. Group comparisons of TCR breadth used two-sided Wilcoxon rank-sum tests. TCRdb carries this immuneACCESS record with in-frame sequences only. Its versions omit some clonotypes, under half of them owing to an unresolved V gene in the studies checked, with the rest unexplained. V, J and clone size are those of that table, while D and trimming were read from the DNA. The sample table lists roughly 320,000 clones, 80% to 90% of them with a count of one. The ten largest account for more than 3% of the sample.

Per the publication, the treatment or condition label means: roughly 18 received Ad26.COV2.S at low or high dose, single or two shots; 5 received placebo; per-sample allocation not given. For vaccine and placebo recipients, the sequenced repertoires came from samples collected on day 63 after the first injection. Cohort 1b enrolled about 25 adults aged 18-55 years at a single site in Boston, USA, between 29 July and 7 August 2020. Ad26.COV2.S consisted of a replication-incompetent adenovirus type 26 vector by which a prefusion-stabilized SARS-CoV-2 spike protein from the original Wuhan strain was expressed. V is trimmed back by 5 bases and J by 2 bases, and the junction contains 5 bases that no gene match accounts for. CDR3 length: 16 amino acids, cysteine to phenylalanine. The retained sequence is limited to the CDR3, 48 bases, with the frame set at the first base. Sequences LNHDA (CDR1) and SQIVND (CDR2) are obtained from the germline V gene (reference sequence).

This chain joins TRBV19 to TRBJ2-1; the junction holds 11 bases that match TRBD2. The sample in question was peripheral blood, obtained in a trial of Ad26.COV2.S vaccine versus placebo. This sequence was found in a person aged 18-65 years who received the Ad26.COV2.S COVID-19 vaccine or a placebo. This receptor carries the CDR3 CASSLAGGRTYNEQFF. The sequence in DNA is TGTGCCAGTAGTCTAGCGGGGGGACGGACCTACAATGAGCAGTTCTTC.